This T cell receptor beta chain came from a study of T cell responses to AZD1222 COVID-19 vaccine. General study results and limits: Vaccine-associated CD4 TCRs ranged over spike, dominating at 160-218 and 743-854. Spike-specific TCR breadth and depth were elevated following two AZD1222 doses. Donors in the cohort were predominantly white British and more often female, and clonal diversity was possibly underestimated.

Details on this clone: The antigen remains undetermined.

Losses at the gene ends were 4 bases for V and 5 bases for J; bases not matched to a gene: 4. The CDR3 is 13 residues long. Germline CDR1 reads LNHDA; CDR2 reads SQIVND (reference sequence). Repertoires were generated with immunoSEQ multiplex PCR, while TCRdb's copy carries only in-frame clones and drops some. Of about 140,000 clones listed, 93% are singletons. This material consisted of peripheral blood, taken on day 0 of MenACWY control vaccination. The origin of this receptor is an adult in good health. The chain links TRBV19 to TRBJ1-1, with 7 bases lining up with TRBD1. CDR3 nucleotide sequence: TGTGCCAGTAGTAAAGGGACAGATACTGAAGCTTTCTTT. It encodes CASSKGTDTEAFF.